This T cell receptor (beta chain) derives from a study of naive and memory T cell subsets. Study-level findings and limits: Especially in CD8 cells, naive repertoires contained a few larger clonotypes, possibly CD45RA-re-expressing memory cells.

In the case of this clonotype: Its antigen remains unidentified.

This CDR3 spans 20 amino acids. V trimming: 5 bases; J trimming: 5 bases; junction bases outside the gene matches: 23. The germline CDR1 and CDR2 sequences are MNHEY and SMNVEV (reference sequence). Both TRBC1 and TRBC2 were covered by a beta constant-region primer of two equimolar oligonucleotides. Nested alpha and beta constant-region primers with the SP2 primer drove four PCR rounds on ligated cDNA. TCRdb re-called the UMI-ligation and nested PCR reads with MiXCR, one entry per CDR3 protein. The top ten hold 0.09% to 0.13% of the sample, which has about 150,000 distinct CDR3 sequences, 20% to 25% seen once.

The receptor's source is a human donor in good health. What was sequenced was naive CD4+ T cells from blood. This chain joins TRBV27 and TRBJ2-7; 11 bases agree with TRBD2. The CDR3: CASSQLQGTSKLAGANEQYF. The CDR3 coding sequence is TGTGCCAGCAGTCAATTACAGGGAACCTCAAAACTAGCGGGAGCTAACGAGCAGTACTTC.